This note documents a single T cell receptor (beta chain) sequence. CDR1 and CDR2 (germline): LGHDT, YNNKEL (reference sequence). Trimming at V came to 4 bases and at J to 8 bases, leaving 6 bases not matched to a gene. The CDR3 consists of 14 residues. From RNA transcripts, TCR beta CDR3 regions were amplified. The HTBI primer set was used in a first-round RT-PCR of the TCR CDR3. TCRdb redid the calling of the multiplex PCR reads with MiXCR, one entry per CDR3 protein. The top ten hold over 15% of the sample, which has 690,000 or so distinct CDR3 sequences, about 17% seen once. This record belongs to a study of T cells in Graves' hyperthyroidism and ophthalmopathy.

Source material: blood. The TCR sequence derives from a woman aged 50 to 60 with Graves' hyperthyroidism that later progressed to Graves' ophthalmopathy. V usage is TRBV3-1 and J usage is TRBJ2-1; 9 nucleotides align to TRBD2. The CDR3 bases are TGTGCCAGCAGCCCCCTAGCGGGAAACGATGAGCAGTTCTTC. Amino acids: CASSPLAGNDEQFF.